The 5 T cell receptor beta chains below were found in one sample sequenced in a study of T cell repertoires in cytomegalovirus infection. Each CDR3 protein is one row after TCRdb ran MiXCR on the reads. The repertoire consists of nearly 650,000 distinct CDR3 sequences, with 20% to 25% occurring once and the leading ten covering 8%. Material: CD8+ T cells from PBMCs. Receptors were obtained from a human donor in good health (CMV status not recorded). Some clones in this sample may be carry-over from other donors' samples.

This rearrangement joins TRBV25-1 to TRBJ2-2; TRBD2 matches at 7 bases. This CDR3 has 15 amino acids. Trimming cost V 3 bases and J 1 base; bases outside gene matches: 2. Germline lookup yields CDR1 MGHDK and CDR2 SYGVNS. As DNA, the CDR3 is TGTGCCAGCAGTGAGCGGGGGAGGAACACCGGGGAGCTGTTTTTT. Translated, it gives CASSERGRNTGELFF. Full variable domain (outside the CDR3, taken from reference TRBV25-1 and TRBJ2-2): EADIYQTPRYLVIGTGKKITLECSQTMGHDKMYWYQQDPGMELHLIHYSYGVNSTEKGDLSSESTVSRIRTEHFPLTLESARPSHTSQYLCASSERGRNTGELFFGEGSRLTVL.

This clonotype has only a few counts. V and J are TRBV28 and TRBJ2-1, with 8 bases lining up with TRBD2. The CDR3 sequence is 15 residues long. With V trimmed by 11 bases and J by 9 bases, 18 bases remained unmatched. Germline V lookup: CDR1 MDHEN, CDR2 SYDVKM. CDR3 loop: CACRPGGDSSGEQFF. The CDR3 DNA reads TGTGCCTGCCGACCGGGAGGGGACTCGTCAGGTGAGCAGTTCTTC.

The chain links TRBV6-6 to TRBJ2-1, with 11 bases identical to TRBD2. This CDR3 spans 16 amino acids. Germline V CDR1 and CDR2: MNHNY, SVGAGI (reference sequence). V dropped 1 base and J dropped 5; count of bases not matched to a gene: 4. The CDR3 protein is CASSYFLAGGNNEQFF. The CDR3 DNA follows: TGTGCCAGCAGTTACTTTCTAGCGGGGGGAAACAATGAGCAGTTCTTC.

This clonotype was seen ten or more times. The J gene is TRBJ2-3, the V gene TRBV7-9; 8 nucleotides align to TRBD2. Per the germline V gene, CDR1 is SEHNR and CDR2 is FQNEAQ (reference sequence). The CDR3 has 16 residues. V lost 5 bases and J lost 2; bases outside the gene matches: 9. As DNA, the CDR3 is TGTGCCAGCAGCCCGAATAGCGGGAAGAACACAGATACGCAGTATTTT. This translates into CASSPNSGKNTDTQYF.

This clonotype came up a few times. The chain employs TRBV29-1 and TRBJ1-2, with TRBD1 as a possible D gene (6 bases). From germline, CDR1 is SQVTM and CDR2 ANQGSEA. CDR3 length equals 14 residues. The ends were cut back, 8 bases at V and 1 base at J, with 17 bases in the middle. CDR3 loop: CSTIPDSYNYGYTF. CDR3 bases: TGCAGCACCATTCCGGACAGCTATAACTATGGCTACACCTTC. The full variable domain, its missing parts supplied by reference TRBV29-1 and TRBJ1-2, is SAVISQKPSRDICQRGTSLTIQCQVDSQVTMMFWYRQQPGQSLTLIATANQGSEATYESGFVIDKFPISRPNLTFSTLTVSNMSPEDSSIYLCSTIPDSYNYGYTFGSGTRLTVV.